The entry that follows covers one T cell receptor (beta chain) sequence. Its antigen is not known. These data come from a study of cytomegalovirus exposure and HLA in healthy donors. Study as a whole: The same platform as the approximately 670 first-cohort repertoires was used for the 110 or so validation repertoires, a later analysis reported. Study-wide findings and caveats: It was 160 or so TCR beta chains that were listed as cytomegalovirus-associated. A subsequent analysis found that TCR clusters from the first cohort also tended to co-occur in the roughly 120 validation repertoires, with under 95% of cluster scores above 0.

Clones were read by immunoSEQ multiplex PCR, and TCRdb kept only the in-frame ones, dropping some. The table lists roughly 150,000 clones, just under 85% of them singletons, with 30% in the top ten. Germline V gene lookup returns CDR1 SGHNT and CDR2 YYREEE (reference sequence). This CDR3 region has 14 residues. V trimming: 4 bases; J trimming: 9 bases; junction bases outside the gene matches: 5. The donors were in the roughly 130-subject validation cohort, distinct from the approximately 670-subject first cohort. V and J are TRBV5-4 and TRBJ2-5, with 14 positions matching TRBD2. The sequencing input was PBMCs. This sequence originates from a man in his thirties or forties in good health and CMV-seropositive. CDR3 in amino acids: CASSGTSGSGAQYF. Written as DNA, the CDR3 is TGTGCCAGCAGCGGGACTAGCGGGAGTGGGGCCCAGTACTTC.